This TCR beta chain was found in a study of T cells in localized non-small cell lung cancer. Method: immunoSEQ multiplex PCR; TCRdb's copy keeps in-frame clones and lacks some. The repertoire holds around 3,100 clones, with about 25% as singletons. Germline V CDR1 and CDR2: LNHDA, SQIVND (reference sequence). This CDR3 comprises 14 residues. V lost 5 bases and J lost 0, with 11 bases in between. This material consisted of normal lung tissue next to the tumor, taken before any cancer treatment. The chain recombines TRBV19 with TRBJ2-7, with D perhaps matching TRBD1 (6 bases). This sequence originates from a man aged 40 to 70 with stage III squamous cell lung carcinoma. The chain's CDR3 is CASSAWTDSYEQYF. As DNA, the CDR3 is TGTGCCAGTAGTGCATGGACAGACTCCTACGAGCAGTACTTC.